This T cell receptor (beta chain) was documented in a study of blood T cell repertoires in COVID-19. Turning to the study itself: Recovered status applied to Cohort 3 donors who had two consecutive negative PCRs. It also applied to those with clearance or with symptom resolution. PBMCs, B-cell-depleted T cells, or T cells provided the cDNA or gDNA that made up the material.

The protocol was immunoSEQ multiplex PCR, while the TCRdb copy is restricted to in-frame clones and leaves out a portion. The table records roughly 150,000 clones, 70% to 80% of them present only once. Only one count was recorded for this clone. Cohorts were based on clinical histories the participants reported. The CDR3 runs 14 residues. Germline lookup yields CDR1 SGHTA and CDR2 FQGNSA. Trimming took off 3 bases at V and 7 bases at J, with 10 bases between the two ends. The rearrangement joins TRBV7-2 to TRBJ1-6; a possible D gene is TRBD1 (6 bases). The sequenced material came from PBMCs or T cells enriched from blood (not recorded which). The source is a woman in her 70s in a cohort exposed to, infected with or recovered from COVID-19 (not recorded which). CDR3 sequence: CASSFTGSNSPLHF. The CDR3 nucleotides read TGTGCCAGCAGCTTTACAGGGTCCAATTCACCCCTCCACTTT. The full variable domain, with the rest looked up from reference TRBV7-2 and TRBJ1-6, is GAGVSQSPSNKVTEKGKDVELRCDPISGHTALYWYRQSLGQGLEFLIYFQGNSAPDKSGLPSDRFSAERTGGSVSTLTIQRTQQEDSAVYLCASSFTGSNSPLHFGNGTRLTVT.